The 12 T cell receptor beta chains given below trace back to one sample, sequenced in a study of cytomegalovirus exposure and HLA in healthy donors (dated by TCRdb to the late 2010s). The method was the immunoSEQ multiplex PCR assay. For the multiplex PCR, a mixture combining 60 forward primers for TCR Vbeta segments and 13 reverse primers for TCR Jbeta segments was used. TCRdb took over this immuneACCESS table, retaining in-frame rearrangements with V and J assigned. Such tables are incomplete; in checked studies, under half of the missing clones stem from an unresolved V gene, and the remainder is unexplained. This sample comprises about 160,000 clones, roughly 80% of them detected only once. The ten largest clones take up 7.5% to 9.5% of the sample. The sequenced sample was PBMCs. The origin of the receptors is a male donor in good health and CMV-seropositive.

The CDR3 region is CTSSHSGVSNEKLFF. The CDR3 bases are TGCACCAGCAGCCATTCAGGGGTATCTAATGAAAAACTGTTTTTT. The gene calls are TRBV1 and TRBJ1-4; the DNA was not used to check the table's D call, TRBD1. TRBV1 is a documented pseudogene. The CDR3 has 15 residues.

The V gene is TRBV7-9, the J gene TRBJ1-4; D not certain. V gave up 5 bases and J gave up 0 bases, with 10 bases separating them. The CDR3 has 15 residues. Germline V gives CDR1 SEHNR, CDR2 FQNEAQ (reference sequence). Here the CDR3 reads CASSKTGATNEKLFF. In DNA, the CDR3 is TGTGCCAGCAGCAAAACGGGTGCAACTAATGAAAAACTGTTTTTT.

The gene calls are TRBV5-8 and TRBJ2-3; 8 nucleotides agree with TRBD1. The CDR3 runs to 16 residues. Germline CDR1 SGHTS, CDR2 YDEGEE. Losses at the gene ends were 0 bases for V and 0 bases for J; bases not matched to a gene: 3. The CDR3 DNA follows: TGTGCCAGCAGCTTGGCAGGGACAGGAAGCACAGATACGCAGTATTTT. Protein product: CASSLAGTGSTDTQYF.

This clone was detected once. This chain joins TRBV27 and TRBJ1-2; weak D call: TRBD1 (5 bases). Trimming shortened V by 5 bases and J by 7 bases, and 20 bases separated the two germline ends. The germline CDR1 and CDR2 sequences are MNHEY and SMNVEV (reference sequence). There are 15 residues in the CDR3. DNA of the CDR3: TGTGCCAGCAGTCCCCTGGGGGGGAGGGACGCTGGCTACACCTTC. It is translated as CASSPLGGRDAGYTF.

The sample holds a few counts of this clone. In nucleotides, the CDR3 is TGTGCCAGCAGTCCATCCGGGGGAGTGAAAGAAAAACTGTTTTTT. Translated, it gives CASSPSGGVKEKLFF. The rearrangement joins TRBV28 to TRBJ1-4; D is perhaps TRBD1 (5 bases). Germline CDR1 and CDR2: MDHEN and SYDVKM. V dropped 5 bases and J dropped 8 bases, with 18 bases sitting between them. The CDR3 has 15 amino acids.

CDR3 amino acids: CASSRSQGAGVQYGYTF. CDR3 in DNA: TGTGCCAGCAGTCGCTCCCAGGGGGCTGGGGTTCAGTATGGCTACACCTTC. The chain combines TRBV28 with TRBJ1-2; 8 positions match TRBD1. Trimming took 5 bases from V and 5 from J; bases not matched to a gene: 16. This CDR3 is 17 amino acids long. Germline lookup yields CDR1 MDHEN and CDR2 SYDVKM.

J is TRBJ1-2 and V is TRBV25-1; 9 bases map to TRBD1. The junction had 15 bases not matched to a gene; V was cut back by 3 bases and J by 4 bases. Looked up from germline, CDR1 is MGHDK and CDR2 is SYGVNS. The CDR3 loop spans 18 amino acids. The CDR3 region is CASSESVGGTGLSYGYTF. DNA of the CDR3: TGTGCCAGCAGTGAGTCAGTTGGCGGGACAGGGTTATCCTATGGCTACACCTTC.

The V and J genes are TRBV28 and TRBJ1-2; 8 bases align to TRBD1. Trimming cost V 8 bases and J 4 bases; bases outside gene matches: 9. The CDR3 spans 14 residues. CDR1 and CDR2 from the germline V gene are MDHEN and SYDVKM. CDR3 nucleotides: TGTGCCAGCGGTAGGACAGGGAGAACCTATGGCTACACCTTC. This gives the protein CASGRTGRTYGYTF.

This clone was picked up a small number of times. CDR3 sequence (DNA): TGCGCCAGCAGCCAAGATGACAGGGCAGGAGGAGCTTTCTTT. Protein sequence: CASSQDDRAGGAFF. The rearrangement joins TRBV4-1 to TRBJ1-1; 7 bases line up with TRBD1. The germline CDR1 and CDR2 sequences are MGHRA and YSYEKL. The length of the CDR3 is 14 residues. Trimming at V came to 0 bases and at J to 10 bases, leaving 8 bases not matched to a gene.

The CDR3 nucleotides read TGCGCCAGCAGCGCGGAGCCGCAGGGGCAATTCGGCTACACCTTC. This translates into CASSAEPQGQFGYTF. The chain carries TRBV4-3 and TRBJ1-2; maybe TRBD1 (6 bases). Germline-derived CDR1 and CDR2 are LGHNA and YSLEER. V lost 5 bases to trimming and J lost 8 bases, with 21 bases between them. The CDR3 consists of 15 residues.

The chain is built from TRBV5-4 and TRBJ2-5; D is unresolved. Germline V CDR1 and CDR2: SGHNT, YYREEE (reference sequence). Trimming removed 4 bases at V and 5 bases at J, with 12 bases between. The CDR3 is 13 residues long. The chain's CDR3 is CASSTRQKETQYF. As DNA, the CDR3 is TGTGCCAGCAGCACCCGCCAGAAGGAGACCCAGTACTTC.

The chain has TRBV7-8 and TRBJ2-5; TRBD1 might be the D (5 bases). Matching the DNA end better, TRBJ2-7 makes the J call doubtful. CDR3 length equals 14 residues. Germline CDR1 and CDR2: SGHVS and FQNEAQ. DNA for the CDR3: TGTGCCAGCAGCTTAGATGGGGCCACCTACGAGCAGTACTTC. It is translated as CASSLDGATYEQYF.